These 24 T cell receptor beta chains were all obtained from the same sample, sequenced in a study of control samples from healthy donors and cancer patients. Using immunoSEQ multiplex PCR, the repertoire was profiled, and TCRdb retains in-frame clones only, with some absent. The table includes under 150,000 clones, roughly 89% detected once. Material for sequencing was PBMCs. The receptors were sampled from a man aged 50-60 years with head and neck cancer.

The V and J genes are TRBV15 and TRBJ2-7; possibly TRBD1 or TRBD2 for D (5 bases each). Between the trimmed V and J ends, which lost 8 bases and 0 bases, there was a span of 11 bases. CDR1 LNHNV and CDR2 YYDKDF come from the germline V gene (reference sequence). This CDR3 contains 13 residues. The CDR3 coding sequence is TGTGCCACCGGGGACGGGGACTCCTACGAGCAGTACTTC. Translating gives CATGDGDSYEQYF.

This rearrangement joins TRBV5-1 to TRBJ2-5, with D perhaps being TRBD1 or TRBD2 (6 bases each). The CDR3 extends over 13 amino acids. The germline V gene encodes CDR1 SGHRS and CDR2 YFSETQ. V was clipped by 6 bases and J by 4 bases, with 13 bases between them. The CDR3 nucleotides read TGCGCCAGCAATCAAGGGGGGTCAGAGACCCAGTACTTC. Translation gives CASNQGGSETQYF.

This chain links TRBV19 with TRBJ1-1, with D possibly being TRBD1 (5 bases). V gave up 11 bases and J gave up 1 base, with 14 bases separating them. In germline, CDR1 is LNHDA, CDR2 SQIVND (reference sequence). This CDR3 has 13 residues. In nucleotides, the CDR3 is TGTGCCGAAACGGAAAGGGGGAACACTGAAGCTTTCTTT. Encoded protein: CAETERGNTEAFF. The complete variable domain, with remaining parts taken from reference TRBV19 and TRBJ1-1, reads DGGITQSPKYLFRKEGQNVTLSCEQNLNHDAMYWYRQDPGQGLRLIYYSQIVNDFQKGDIAEGYSVSREKKESFPLTVTSAQKNPTAFYLCAETERGNTEAFFGQGTRLTVV.

Notes on this clone: The same CDR3 arises from other DNA sequences in this sample as well. The V gene is TRBV5-6, the J gene TRBJ2-7; D perhaps matches TRBD1 (6 bases). V gave up 2 bases and J gave up 3 bases, with 9 bases separating them. Germline V lookup: CDR1 SGHDT, CDR2 YYEEEE. The CDR3 has 13 residues. CDR3 in amino acids: CASSFGTSYEQYF. The CDR3 region has the DNA TGTGCCAGCAGCTTCGGGACAAGCTACGAGCAGTACTTC.

This sequence joins TRBV10-3 and TRBJ2-4, with D possibly TRBD1 on 6 matching bases. V shed 4 bases and J shed 9 bases, with 10 bases lying between them. The CDR3 totals 12 residues. CDR1 is ENHRY, CDR2 SYGVKD, per germline. CDR3 coding DNA: TGTGCCATCAGTGGGACAGAACCCATTCAGTACTTC. Residues: CAISGTEPIQYF.

The chain uses TRBV4-2 and TRBJ2-7; unclear D gene. The CDR3 is 13 amino acids. With 0 bases removed from V and 5 bases from J, the gap between germline ends came to 8 bases. Germline CDR1 LGHNA, CDR2 YNFKEQ. The CDR3 region has the DNA TGTGCCAGCAGCCAAGATACGGTCAACGAGCAGTACTTC. Its translation is CASSQDTVNEQYF.

The rearrangement uses TRBV11-3 and TRBJ1-5, with D unresolved. Germline CDR1 is SGHNT and CDR2 is YENEEA. This CDR3 spans 13 amino acids. Trimming took 6 bases from V and 4 from J, leaving 10 bases between them. The CDR3 sequence: CASSPGGNQPQHF. The CDR3 DNA is TGTGCCAGCAGTCCCGGAGGGAATCAGCCCCAGCATTTT.

The chain employs TRBV27 and TRBJ2-7; 12 bases are shared with TRBD2. With 9 bases clipped from V and 5 bases from J, the junction kept 11 bases outside the gene matches. CDR3 length: 15 residues. Looked up from germline, CDR1 is MNHEY and CDR2 is SMNVEV (reference sequence). The CDR3 DNA is TGTGCCAGTAGACTTTGGACTAGCGGGAAAAACGAGCAGTACTTC. Translated, it gives CASRLWTSGKNEQYF.

This sequence joins TRBV9 and TRBJ2-7; 9 positions agree with TRBD2. Germline CDR1 SGDLS, CDR2 YYNGEE. The ends lost 0 bases at V and 1 base at J; junction bases unmatched: 5. The CDR3 has 16 residues. This chain's CDR3 is CASSVGATSGSYEQYF. The CDR3 nucleotides read TGTGCCAGCAGCGTAGGAGCTACTAGCGGGTCCTACGAGCAGTACTTC.

The chain uses TRBV6-5 and TRBJ2-5; 9 bases are shared with TRBD2. This CDR3 comprises 13 residues. Germline loops: CDR1 MNHEY, CDR2 SVGAGI. V shed 8 bases and J 2 bases; nucleotides not matched to a gene: 3. The DNA of the CDR3 is TGTGCCAGCGGAACTAGCGGGCAAGAGACCCAGTACTTC. Translated: CASGTSGQETQYF.

This sequence joins TRBV3-1 (or the pseudogene TRBV3-2) and TRBJ2-3; TRBD2 matches at 14 bases. The CDR3 covers 17 residues. V shed 4 bases and J 0 bases; nucleotides not matched to a gene: 3. Germline V lookup: CDR1 LGHDT, CDR2 YNNKEL (reference sequence). The CDR3 nucleotides read TGTGCCAGCAGCCCCCGGACTAGCGGGAGGAGCACAGATACGCAGTATTTT. As protein: CASSPRTSGRSTDTQYF.

The CDR3 DNA reads as TGTGCCAGCAGTTCCCTAGCGGGAGGCCAGGGTATTCAGTACTTC. Protein: CASSSLAGGQGIQYF. The chain links TRBV28 to TRBJ2-4; 11 nucleotides line up with TRBD2. Germline CDR1 reads MDHEN; CDR2 reads SYDVKM. Germline trimming cut 4 bases from V and 10 bases from J; bases unmatched to any gene: 9. This CDR3 spans 15 amino acids.

The V gene is TRBV11-2, the J gene TRBJ2-5; 7 bases map to TRBD2. V was pared by 5 bases and J by 1 base, with 10 bases of the junction left unmatched. The CDR3 covers 16 residues. The V gene's germline CDR1 is SGHAT and CDR2 FQNNGV. The CDR3 region is CASSGRLAVIQETQYF. The CDR3 coding sequence is TGTGCCAGCAGCGGGAGACTAGCCGTGATCCAAGAGACCCAGTACTTC. The complete variable domain, with remaining parts taken from reference TRBV11-2 and TRBJ2-5, reads EAGVAQSPRYKIIEKRQSVAFWCNPISGHATLYWYQQILGQGPKLLIQFQNNGVVDDSQLPKDRFSAERLKGVDSTLKIQPAKLEDSAVYLCASSGRLAVIQETQYFGPGTRLLVL.

The chain recombines TRBV5-4 with TRBJ2-1; D not resolved. V shed 2 bases and J shed 4 bases, with 1 base lying between them. Germline V gene sequence: CDR1 SGHNT, CDR2 YYREEE (reference sequence). The CDR3 sequence is 11 residues long. The CDR3 protein is CASSLYNEQFF. CDR3 nucleotides: TGTGCCAGCAGCTTATACAATGAGCAGTTCTTC.

The J gene is TRBJ2-1, the V gene TRBV7-3, with D tentatively TRBD2 (7 bases). Trimming pared 1 base from V and 9 bases from J, leaving 16 bases between. Germline V gives CDR1 SGHTA, CDR2 FQGTGA. The CDR3 totals 15 residues. The CDR3 DNA sequence: TGTGCCAGCAGCTTAATGAGCGGGGACAACACTGAGCAGTTCTTC. Protein product: CASSLMSGDNTEQFF.

The chain links TRBV28 to TRBJ2-5, with D possibly TRBD1 on 6 matching bases. CDR3 length equals 13 residues. Germline CDR1 and CDR2: MDHEN and SYDVKM. The ends were cut back, 8 bases at V and 4 bases at J, with 14 bases in the middle. CDR3 in DNA: TGTGCCAGCCAAACTGGACAGCTAGAGACCCAGTACTTC. Protein sequence: CASQTGQLETQYF.

The rearrangement joins TRBV12-3 or TRBV12-4 to TRBJ2-7; TRBD2 is a possible D gene (5 bases). The V and J ends lost 7 bases and 2 bases respectively, with 12 bases between them. The CDR3 totals 13 residues. The CDR3 DNA reads as TGTGCCAGCAAACCCATGGGAGCCTACGAGCAGTACTTC. Its translation is CASKPMGAYEQYF.

The chain is built from TRBV30 and TRBJ1-6; D ambiguous. The CDR3 spans 13 residues. Germline V gives CDR1 GTSNPN, CDR2 SVGIG (reference sequence). Between the trimmed V and J ends, which lost 1 base and 8 bases, there was a span of 9 bases. CDR3 in DNA: TGTGCCTGGAGTGACATGAGGGATTCACCCCTCCACTTT. Translation: CAWSDMRDSPLHF.

The J gene is TRBJ1-3, the V gene TRBV5-4; TRBD1 matches at 7 bases. J was trimmed by 0 bases and V by 4 bases; bases with no gene match: 4. Looked up from germline, CDR1 is SGHNT and CDR2 is YYREEE (reference sequence). The CDR3 is 15 amino acids. For the CDR3, the DNA is TGTGCCAGCAGCGGGCAGGGGGGCTCTGGAAACACCATATATTTT. Translation gives CASSGQGGSGNTIYF.

This chain connects TRBV7-8 to TRBJ2-1; D may match TRBD1 or TRBD2 (6 bases each). V was trimmed by 1 base and J by 6 bases, leaving 16 bases between them. Germline CDR1 and CDR2: SGHVS and FQNEAQ. This CDR3 comprises 16 residues. The CDR3 sequence: CASSLGGTTAGNEQFF. The CDR3 nucleotides read TGTGCCAGCAGCTTAGGTGGGACAACAGCGGGCAATGAGCAGTTCTTC.

The chain recombines TRBV6-6 with TRBJ2-7; D remains ambiguous. CDR3 length: 13 amino acids. The germline V gene encodes CDR1 MNHNY and CDR2 SVGAGI (reference sequence). Trimming cost V 6 bases and J 3 bases, with 12 bases left between them. The CDR3 protein is CASRDGPGYEQYF. The CDR3, as DNA: TGTGCCAGCAGGGATGGACCGGGCTACGAGCAGTACTTC.

This clone has just one count. V usage is TRBV27 and J usage is TRBJ1-2; maybe TRBD1 (5 bases). CDR1 and CDR2 (germline): MNHEY, SMNVEV (reference sequence). This CDR3 is 16 amino acids long. Trimming left V 6 bases short and J 4 bases short, with 21 bases between. CDR3 nucleotides: TGTGCCAGCAGCGTCAGGGCCTCGAACCCTTCCTATGGCTACACCTTC. This codes for CASSVRASNPSYGYTF.

In this sample, this clone turned up many times. The J gene is TRBJ1-1, the V gene TRBV29-1; D remains ambiguous. From germline, CDR1 is SQVTM and CDR2 ANQGSEA. The CDR3 loop spans 12 amino acids. V gave up 2 bases and J gave up 4 bases, with 8 bases separating them. Here the CDR3 reads CSVEYLSTEAFF. The CDR3 coding sequence is TGCAGCGTTGAATATTTATCCACTGAAGCTTTCTTT.

This chain connects TRBV19 to TRBJ1-1, with D perhaps TRBD1 (5 bases). V lost 5 bases and J 4 bases, leaving 11 bases between the germline ends. The CDR3 totals 13 residues. Germline CDR1 LNHDA, CDR2 SQIVND (reference sequence). DNA of the CDR3: TGTGCCAGTAGTGGCAGGGTTAGCACTGAAGCTTTCTTT. Residues: CASSGRVSTEAFF.